These 2 T cell receptor beta chains were sequenced from one sample in a study of T cell repertoires in cytomegalovirus infection. TCRdb used MiXCR to reprocess the reads, holding one entry per CDR3 protein. The table lists over 250,000 distinct CDR3 sequences, under 25% of them singletons. Antigens for these TCRs are unknown. The specimen comprised cultured PBMCs, sampled from culture after CMV antigen stimulation. All receptors derive from a human donor in good health (CMV status not recorded). Some clones in this sample may be carry-over from other donors' samples.

The rearrangement links TRBV10-3 to TRBJ2-7, with D unclear. Trimming removed 2 bases from V and 1 base from J, with 3 bases in between. Looked up from germline, CDR1 is ENHRY and CDR2 is SYGVKD. The CDR3 extends over 12 amino acids. The CDR3 here is CAISEESYEQYF. CDR3 DNA sequence: TGTGCCATCAGTGAGGAGTCCTACGAGCAGTACTTC.

This clonotype was seen a handful of times. The V gene is TRBV27, the J gene TRBJ1-5; D remains unclear. The V gene's germline CDR1 is MNHEY and CDR2 SMNVEV (reference sequence). This CDR3 is built from 14 residues. V shed 8 bases and J shed 2 bases, with 13 bases lying between them. For the CDR3, the DNA is TGTGCCAGCGGGGTACTTAGGGGCAATCAGCCCCAGCATTTT. This encodes CASGVLRGNQPQHF.